This T cell receptor beta chain was documented in a study of OX40 agonist ivuxolimab in advanced cancers. Study-level findings and limits: Some patients who did not respond also had low normalized T-cell clonal expansion. At 0.1-3.0 mg/kg, partial responders had clonal expansion among the lowest observed.

From germline, CDR1 is SGDLS and CDR2 YYNGEE. V was pared by 3 bases and J by 7 bases, with 14 bases between. The CDR3 sequence is 13 residues long. Profiled with immunoSEQ multiplex PCR; TCRdb holds only in-frame clones, not every one. This table has approximately 22,000 clones, under 85% appearing once. Patients with a history of autoimmune disease or on systemic immunosuppression were excluded. This clone appeared once. No antigen is known for it. This TCR derives from an adult with an advanced solid tumor such as melanoma, head and neck, liver or kidney cancer. The chain employs TRBV9 and TRBJ2-7; D possibly uses TRBD1 or TRBD2 (5 bases each). The source was CD4+ or CD8+ T cells sorted from blood, collected in a trial of the OX40 agonist ivuxolimab. The CDR3 protein is CASSAGTWGEQYF. In DNA, the CDR3 is TGTGCCAGCAGCGCCGGGACCTGGGGGGAGCAGTACTTC. Variable domain in full (rest from reference TRBV9 and TRBJ2-7): DSGVTQTPKHLITATGQRVTLRCSPRSGDLSVYWYQQSLDQGLQFLIQYYNGEERAKGNILERFSAQQFPDLHSELNLSSLELGDSALYFCASSAGTWGEQYFGPGTRLTVT.